These 25 T cell receptor beta chains originate from one sample sequenced in a study of Ad26.COV2.S vaccination and SARS-CoV-2 variants. Data came from immunoSEQ multiplex PCR; TCRdb stores just in-frame clones and leaves some out. The data hold some 480,000 clones, with roughly 85% observed a single time. Regarding treatment: approximately 18 received Ad26.COV2.S at low or high dose, single or two shots; 5 received placebo; per-sample allocation not given. Samples came from day 63 after the first vaccine or placebo injection. The sequencing here drew on peripheral blood, taken in a trial of Ad26.COV2.S vaccine versus placebo. These receptors were collected from a person aged 18-65 years who received the Ad26.COV2.S COVID-19 vaccine or a placebo.

In DNA form, the CDR3 reads TGCGCCAGCAGCTTGGGGGTCTTGGCTAACTATGGCTACACCTTC. Translating gives CASSLGVLANYGYTF. The genes are TRBV5-1 and TRBJ1-2; no reliable D call. Germline CDR1 reads SGHRS; CDR2 reads YFSETQ. The V gene lost 0 bases and the J gene lost 0 bases, with 9 bases spanning the gap. This CDR3 region has 15 residues.

This clone was observed once. J is TRBJ1-6 and V is TRBV10-2; D gene unclear. V lost 6 bases, J lost 6 bases, and 6 bases lay in between. From germline, CDR1 is WSHSY and CDR2 SAAADI. The length of the CDR3 is 12 residues. The CDR3 bases are TGCGCCAGCAGAGTTTTTAATTCACCCCTCCACTTT. As protein: CASRVFNSPLHF.

This clone was counted a single time. This chain connects TRBV6-2 or TRBV6-3 to TRBJ1-2; D unresolved. CDR3 length: 12 residues. V was trimmed by 5 bases and J by 8 bases, leaving 12 bases between them. Germline V lookup: CDR1 MNHEY, CDR2 SVGEGT. The CDR3 region is CASSRVREGYTF. For the CDR3, the DNA is TGTGCCAGCAGTCGAGTGCGAGAAGGCTACACCTTC.

The V gene is TRBV28, the J gene TRBJ1-2; no definite D call. This CDR3 has 13 residues. V lost 3 bases and J lost 4, with 9 bases in between. Germline CDR1 MDHEN, CDR2 SYDVKM. The CDR3 is CASSFSAIYGYTF. Written as DNA, the CDR3 is TGTGCCAGCAGTTTTTCGGCCATCTATGGCTACACCTTC.

V gene TRBV6-2 or TRBV6-3 combines with J gene TRBJ2-4; possibly TRBD1 or TRBD2 for D (6 bases each). The CDR3 runs 15 residues. Trimming stripped 2 bases from V and 5 bases from J, with 13 bases between. CDR1 and CDR2 (germline): MNHEY, SVGEGT. CDR3 in amino acids: CASSYVEGVQNIQYF. CDR3 coding DNA: TGTGCCAGCAGTTACGTGGAGGGGGTCCAAAACATTCAGTACTTC.

As for this clone: In the same sample, other DNA sequences code for this CDR3. The V and J genes are TRBV7-2 and TRBJ1-1, with no clear D. CDR1 is SGHTA, CDR2 FQGNSA, per germline. CDR3 length: 13 residues. V dropped 1 base and J dropped 4 bases, with 7 bases sitting between them. CDR3: CASSLGPSTEAFF. CDR3 coding DNA: TGTGCCAGCAGCTTAGGGCCGTCCACTGAAGCTTTCTTT.

The rearrangement links TRBV5-6 to TRBJ1-1, with 11 bases lining up with TRBD1. The CDR3 contains 16 residues. The junction had 9 bases not matched to a gene; V was cut back by 3 bases and J by 5 bases. The germline V gene has CDR1 SGHDT and CDR2 YYEEEE. The CDR3 loop is CASSSDRGRRSTEAFF. The CDR3 DNA is TGTGCCAGCAGCTCGGACAGGGGGCGTCGGTCGACTGAAGCTTTCTTT.

The V call is TRBV18, the J call TRBJ2-3, with D possibly matching TRBD2 (6 bases). This CDR3 comprises 14 residues. Germline lookup yields CDR1 KGHSH and CDR2 LQKENI. Trimming took 3 bases from V and 1 from J, leaving 8 bases between them. DNA of the CDR3: TGTGCCAGCTCACCGGAGGGACGCACAGATACGCAGTATTTT. Amino acids: CASSPEGRTDTQYF.

The chain employs TRBV30 and TRBJ2-5; perhaps TRBD2 as D (6 bases). The CDR3 is made up of 15 amino acids. V lost 4 bases to trimming and J lost 9 bases, with 24 bases between them. Germline CDR1 GTSNPN, CDR2 SVGIG (reference sequence). CDR3 DNA sequence: TGTGCCTGGAACCCAGCCGGGACTCCAAACCAGGCCCAGTACTTC. As protein: CAWNPAGTPNQAQYF.

The chain is built from TRBV30 and TRBJ1-5; D is possibly TRBD1 (5 bases). The CDR3 covers 14 residues. Germline CDR1 GTSNPN, CDR2 SVGIG (reference sequence). Deletions cut 0 bases from V and 3 bases from J, with 9 bases between. CDR3 coding DNA: TGTGCCTGGAGTGTCTACGGGGCCAATCAGCCCCAGCATTTT. It translates to CAWSVYGANQPQHF.

Concerning this clone itself: Other DNA sequences from this sample encode an identical CDR3 as well. V is TRBV9 and J is TRBJ1-2; D uncertain. This CDR3 has 14 residues. V lost 0 bases and J lost 0, with 6 bases in between. Germline V gives CDR1 SGDLS, CDR2 YYNGEE. The CDR3 DNA follows: TGTGCCAGCAGCGTAGGTCAGACTAACTATGGCTACACCTTC. This sequence encodes CASSVGQTNYGYTF.

The rearrangement links TRBV14 to TRBJ1-6, with TRBD1 matching over 8 bases. Germline values: CDR1 SGHDN, CDR2 FVKESK. V dropped 2 bases and J dropped 7; count of bases not matched to a gene: 4. The CDR3 loop spans 15 amino acids. For the CDR3, the DNA is TGTGCCAGCAGCCAATCGCAGGGGGCCAATTCACCCCTCCACTTT. The encoded protein is CASSQSQGANSPLHF. The whole variable domain, filled in from reference TRBV14 and TRBJ1-6, reads EAGVTQFPSHSVIEKGQTVTLRCDPISGHDNLYWYRRVMGKEIKFLLHFVKESKQDESGMPNNRFLAERTGGTYSTLKVQPAELEDSGVYFCASSQSQGANSPLHFGNGTRLTVT.

The rearrangement links TRBV29-1 to TRBJ2-3; D remains ambiguous. V lost 4 bases and J lost 3, with 5 bases in between. There are 11 residues in the CDR3. In germline, CDR1 is SQVTM, CDR2 ANQGSEA. The CDR3 region is CSVVWTDTQYF. In nucleotides, the CDR3 is TGCAGCGTTGTGTGGACAGATACGCAGTATTTT.

The rearrangement uses TRBV7-9 and TRBJ2-1; tentative D call: TRBD2 (6 bases). The CDR3 is 15 amino acids. V shed 3 bases and J shed 0 bases, with 9 bases lying between them. Germline V gene sequence: CDR1 SEHNR, CDR2 FQNEAQ (reference sequence). The CDR3 region is CASSLDGSSYNEQFF. The CDR3 DNA is TGTGCCAGCAGCTTGGACGGGAGCTCCTACAATGAGCAGTTCTTC.

The chain employs TRBV14 and TRBJ2-4, with D possibly TRBD2 on 7 matching bases. Germline-derived CDR1 and CDR2 are SGHDN and FVKESK. The CDR3 contains 14 residues. V dropped 3 bases and J dropped 4 bases, with 10 bases sitting between them. The CDR3 is CASSQGGAKNIQYF. The CDR3 nucleotides read TGTGCCAGCAGCCAGGGGGGGGCGAAAAACATTCAGTACTTC.

The rearrangement uses TRBV13 and TRBJ1-2; 9 positions agree with TRBD1. The V segment lost 5 bases and the J segment 4 bases; nucleotides outside the gene matches: 5. The germline V gene has CDR1 PRHDT and CDR2 FYEKMQ (reference sequence). This CDR3 contains 14 residues. CDR3 DNA: TGTGCCAGCAGCCTGAGGGACAGGGTCTATGGCTACACCTTC. This translates into CASSLRDRVYGYTF.

Note on this clone: The identical CDR3 is also encoded by other nucleotide sequences in the sample. The chain joins TRBV6-2 or TRBV6-3 to TRBJ2-5; no firm D call. Germline CDR1 reads MNHEY; CDR2 reads SVGEGT. The CDR3 is 13 residues long. Trimming took 2 bases from V and 5 from J, leaving 9 bases between them. The DNA for the CDR3 is TGTGCCAGCAGTTACCTTCGTGGGGAGACCCAGTACTTC. Translating it yields CASSYLRGETQYF.

The count of this clone is one. The chain is built from TRBV3-1 (or the pseudogene TRBV3-2) and TRBJ2-7; D may be TRBD2 (6 bases). V gave up 0 bases and J gave up 3 bases, with 9 bases separating them. Germline CDR1 and CDR2: LGHDT and YNNKEL (reference sequence). The CDR3 runs to 14 residues. This CDR3 is CASSQDARDYEQYF. CDR3 in DNA: TGTGCCAGCAGCCAAGATGCGCGGGACTACGAGCAGTACTTC.

This chain uses TRBV28 with TRBJ2-7, with D perhaps TRBD2 (6 bases). V was trimmed by 5 bases and J by 7 bases, leaving 9 bases between them. The CDR3 is 11 residues long. Germline lookup yields CDR1 MDHEN and CDR2 SYDVKM. CDR3 coding DNA: TGTGCCAGCAGTATCGGAGGGGAGCAGTACTTC. Its protein is CASSIGGEQYF.

The CDR3 region has the DNA TGTGCCAGCAGCGCGACACCGAGGGGGAATTCACCCCTCCACTTT. Translation gives CASSATPRGNSPLHF. This rearrangement joins TRBV9 to TRBJ1-6; D is possibly TRBD1 (6 bases). Germline assignment: CDR1 SGDLS and CDR2 YYNGEE. The V end was cut by 3 bases, the J end by 7 bases, with 14 bases between. CDR3 length: 15 amino acids.

The chain uses TRBV29-1 and TRBJ1-2; 8 bases align to TRBD1. The CDR3 totals 13 residues. V dropped 4 bases and J dropped 2; count of bases not matched to a gene: 3. Germline loops: CDR1 SQVTM, CDR2 ANQGSEA. CDR3 amino acids: CSVVRGPNYGYTF. The CDR3 DNA follows: TGCAGCGTTGTCAGGGGGCCCAACTATGGCTACACCTTC.

The chain employs TRBV5-6 and TRBJ1-6; 11 nucleotides agree with TRBD1. The trim removed 0 bases at V and 6 bases at J, leaving 2 bases unmatched. CDR3 length: 16 amino acids. Germline CDR1 is SGHDT and CDR2 is YYEEEE. CDR3 in DNA: TGTGCCAGCAGCTTGGCCGGACAGGGGGCTAATTCACCCCTCCACTTT. Translated: CASSLAGQGANSPLHF.

This clone was seen only once. This chain links TRBV3-1 (or the pseudogene TRBV3-2) with TRBJ2-7; D might be TRBD1 or TRBD2, each matching 5 bases. Germline values: CDR1 LGHDT, CDR2 YNNKEL (reference sequence). V lost 4 bases and J lost 1, with 14 bases in between. The length of the CDR3 is 15 residues. CDR3 residues: CASSRLGDGSYEQYF. The CDR3 nucleotides read TGTGCCAGCAGCCGCCTAGGGGACGGATCCTACGAGCAGTACTTC.

For this clone: The sample holds other DNA sequences that translate to the same CDR3. CDR3 region: CASSLDSYNEQFF. The CDR3 DNA sequence: TGCGCCAGCAGCTTGGACAGCTACAATGAGCAGTTCTTC. The chain is built from TRBV5-1 and TRBJ2-1; D unclear. The germline V and J ends were trimmed by 0 bases and 3 bases, with 4 bases remaining between them. Per germline, CDR1 SGHRS and CDR2 YFSETQ. CDR3 length equals 13 residues.

This clone appeared a single time. J is TRBJ1-1 and V is TRBV4-3; 8 positions agree with TRBD1. The V gene's germline CDR1 is LGHNA and CDR2 YSLEER. Trimming took 1 base from V and 7 from J; bases not matched to a gene: 8. This CDR3 is 15 amino acids long. The CDR3: CASSQVAGGWGEAFF. CDR3 coding DNA: TGCGCCAGCAGCCAAGTAGCAGGGGGCTGGGGTGAAGCTTTCTTT.